This TCR beta chain comes out of a study of blood T cell repertoires in COVID-19. Across the whole study: COVID-19 samples collected from the United States, Italy and Spain covered acute and convalescent phases.

The junction had 4 bases not matched to a gene; V was cut back by 5 bases and J by 3 bases. This CDR3 has 14 residues. Germline V gives CDR1 MNHEY, CDR2 SVGEGT. Enrolled through a virtual design, the participants were between roughly 18 and 90 years of age and came from approximately 25 US areas. Which cohort a participant joined came from the clinical history participants gave. In the source study's methods: Amplifying reference gene primers gave estimates of nucleated cell counts. The data were produced by immunoSEQ multiplex PCR, yet TCRdb's version contains in-frame clones alone and is incomplete. For V, J and clone size, that table is used; D and trimming come from the DNA. Of 150,000 or so clones in the sample, about 79% were seen once.

Sequencing was done on a sample of PBMCs or T cells enriched from blood (not recorded which). This TCR came from a man in his fifties who had recovered from COVID-19. The chain links TRBV6-2 or TRBV6-3 to TRBJ1-2, with 9 positions matching TRBD1. CDR3 in amino acids: CASSPRDRDYGYTF. CDR3 sequence (DNA): TGTGCCAGCAGTCCCCGGGACAGGGACTATGGCTACACCTTC.